The 28 T cell receptor beta chains given below trace back to one sample, sequenced in a study of T cell clonality in common variable immunodeficiency. The data were produced by immunoSEQ multiplex PCR, yet TCRdb's version contains in-frame clones alone and is incomplete. Listed for the sample are about 52,000 clones, none seen a single time. The specimen was peripheral blood mononuclear cells. These receptors originate from a person aged 18-69 years in good health.

This clone was observed at least ten times. The read falls 3 residues short of the CDR3 end, and the missing part is taken from the germline J gene. The chain uses TRBV5-4 and TRBJ2-3, with a tentative D call TRBD2 (6 bases). V lost 0 bases and J lost 6, with 14 bases in between. Looked up from germline, CDR1 is SGHNT and CDR2 is YYREEE (reference sequence). The CDR3 is 15 amino acids. CDR3 sequence reads: CASSLAGRLDDTQYF. The covered CDR3 bases are TGTGCCAGCAGCTTGGCGGGGAGGTTAGATGATACG.

This clone was seen ten or more times. One end of the junction does not line up with germline, which may come from a read error. The DNA read from the CDR3 is TGTGCCAGCAGTGGCCCGGGAGGGGCCATCGTC. Residues: CASSGPGGAIV. The CDR3 reads in full as CASSGPGGAIVLTF. V is TRBV2 and J is TRBJ2-6; 8 nucleotides line up with TRBD2. The missing CDR3 end, 3 residues past where the read stops, is filled in from the germline J gene. In germline, CDR1 is SNHLY, CDR2 FYNNEI. The CDR3 runs 14 residues.

Note on this clone: With the read ending 3 residues before the CDR3 end, the germline J gene is used to fill in that end. The chain joins TRBV19 to TRBJ1-2; 8 bases fit TRBD1. The trim removed 6 bases at V and 5 bases at J, leaving 11 bases unmatched. Germline CDR1 LNHDA, CDR2 SQIVND (reference sequence). CDR3 length: 15 residues. This CDR3 is CASSSQGAREYGYTF. CDR3 DNA (partial): TGTGCCAGTAGCAGTCAGGGGGCGCGGGAGTATGGC.

There are a few counts of this clone. At one end, the junction sequence differs from germline, possibly due to a read error. Read sequence stops 3 residues before the CDR3 end, and the germline J gene provides the missing end. V is TRBV7-3 and J is TRBJ2-1; D gene ambiguous. CDR1 and CDR2 (germline): SGHTA, FQGTGA. CDR3 length equals 14 residues. Incomplete CDR3 DNA: TGTTCCAGCAGCTTAAACAGTCCTTACAATGAG. It translates to CSSSLNSPYNE. The full CDR3 sequence reads CSSSLNSPYNEQFF.

In its sample, this clone was seen many times. The read comes to an end 3 residues before the CDR3 does, leaving the germline J gene to fill in the end. The chain joins TRBV20-1 to TRBJ2-2; 10 bases line up with TRBD2. V shed 2 bases and J 2 bases; nucleotides not matched to a gene: 5. The CDR3 runs to 16 residues. Germline values: CDR1 DFQATT, CDR2 SNEGSKA (reference sequence). The covered CDR3 bases are TGCAGTGCTAGAAAAGCGGGGGGGCCAAACACCGGGGAG. Protein sequence: CSARKAGGPNTGE. The entire CDR3 sequence reads CSARKAGGPNTGELFF.

In this sample, this clone turned up a few times. Its ends do not fully match the called genes, so a read error is possible. The CDR3 extends 3 residues past the end of the read, so its final part is completed from the germline J gene. The rearrangement uses TRBV7-7 and TRBJ2-3, with 11 bases that match TRBD2. CDR3 length: 14 amino acids. Germline values: CDR1 SSHAT, CDR2 FNYEAQ (reference sequence). The chain's CDR3 is CASSFSGGAETQYF. The CDR3 DNA, read in part, is TGTGCTAGCAGCTTTAGCGGGGGGGCGGAGACG.

This clone was recorded at least ten times. The CDR3 end lies 3 residues beyond the end of the read and is filled in from the germline J gene. The chain is built from TRBV7-2 and TRBJ2-4; no firm D call. The CDR3 is made up of 15 amino acids. V was clipped by 2 bases and J by 0 bases, with 8 bases between them. CDR1 and CDR2 from the germline V gene are SGHTA and FQGNSA. This CDR3 is CASSLSLEAKNIQYF. The CDR3 DNA, read in part, is TGTGCCAGCAGCTTAAGCCTAGAAGCCAAAAACATT.

This clone is judged medium-sized. The read stops 3 residues short of the end of the CDR3; the missing end is completed from the germline J gene. This chain links TRBV4-2 with TRBJ2-2, with 8 bases fitting TRBD2. The CDR3 is 20 residues long. Trimming cost V 4 bases and J 2 bases; bases outside gene matches: 18. CDR1 and CDR2 (germline): LGHNA, YNFKEQ. CDR3 residues: CASSPGGPERGQFNTGELFF. CDR3 DNA, as far as it was read: TGTGCCAGCAGCCCGGGGGGGCCAGAACGGGGCCAATTTAACACCGGGGAG.

This clone showed up just a few times. The read falls 3 residues short of the CDR3 end, and the missing part is taken from the germline J gene. This chain links TRBV18 with TRBJ1-2; no definite D call. Germline lookup yields CDR1 KGHSH and CDR2 LQKENI. The CDR3 is made up of 15 amino acids. The CDR3 DNA, read in part, is TGTGCCAGCTCACCACCCCTAGCGGGAGAAGATGAC. Its protein is CASSPPLAGEDD. The CDR3 as a whole reads CASSPPLAGEDDYTF.

This clone was seen many times. The read ends 3 residues shy of where the CDR3 ends; the end is completed using the germline J gene. The gene calls are TRBV7-9 and TRBJ2-7; D is perhaps TRBD1 (6 bases). The CDR3 runs to 15 residues. CDR1 and CDR2 from the germline V gene are SEHNR and FQNEAQ (reference sequence). V lost 4 bases to trimming and J lost 4 bases, with 17 bases between them. The part of the CDR3 DNA that was read is TGTGCCAGCAGCTGGGATCAACAGGGAATGTACGAG. Its translation: CASSWDQQGMYE. The whole CDR3 reads CASSWDQQGMYEQYF.

This clone was picked up many times. The read is 3 residues too short to cover the CDR3 end, so that end is filled in from the germline J gene. The gene calls are TRBV11-2 and TRBJ1-6, with 9 bases matching TRBD1. Germline assignment: CDR1 SGHAT and CDR2 FQNNGV. The J segment lost 7 bases and the V segment lost 5 bases, leaving 6 bases of the junction unmatched. CDR3 length equals 15 residues. The sequenced part of the CDR3 DNA is TGTGCCAGCAGCGCCGGGACAGGGTGGAATTCACCC. Translated, it gives CASSAGTGWNSP. The complete CDR3 protein is CASSAGTGWNSPLHF.

A remark on this clone: The read falls 3 residues short of the CDR3 end, and the missing part is taken from the germline J gene. The rearrangement joins TRBV11-2 to TRBJ2-3; D is unclear. This CDR3 has 12 residues. Germline-derived CDR1 and CDR2 are SGHAT and FQNNGV. The sequenced part of the CDR3 DNA is TGTGCCAGCAGCTTAGATCTCGGGACG. Its translation is CASSLDLGT. The complete CDR3 reads CASSLDLGTQYF. Combining the CDR3 with reference TRBV11-2 and TRBJ2-3 gives the whole variable domain EAGVAQSPRYKIIEKRQSVAFWCNPISGHATLYWYQQILGQGPKLLIQFQNNGVVDDSQLPKDRFSAERLKGVDSTLKIQPAKLEDSAVYLCASSLDLGTQYFGPGTRLTVL.

This clone was recorded many times. The read terminates 3 residues before the CDR3 end, so the remaining end is supplied by the germline J gene. This sequence joins TRBV14 and TRBJ2-3; D unclear. Germline values: CDR1 SGHDN, CDR2 FVKESK. The CDR3 consists of 13 residues. V was cut by 4 bases and J by 4 bases, with 9 bases left in between. The CDR3 DNA, read in part, is TGTGCCAGCAGCCTGACTCGGTCAGATACG. Its protein is CASSLTRSDT. The entire CDR3 protein is CASSLTRSDTQYF. Looking up the rest from reference TRBV14 and TRBJ2-3 gives the full variable domain: EAGVTQFPSHSVIEKGQTVTLRCDPISGHDNLYWYRRVMGKEIKFLLHFVKESKQDESGMPNNRFLAERTGGTYSTLKVQPAELEDSGVYFCASSLTRSDTQYFGPGTRLTVL.

Many counts were recorded for this clone. The read finishes 3 residues shy of the CDR3 end, and the germline J gene is used to complete it. The V call is TRBV5-1, the J call TRBJ2-3; 7 bases agree with TRBD2. V shed 5 bases, J shed 3 bases, and the junction held 18 bases outside the gene matches. The germline V gene encodes CDR1 SGHRS and CDR2 YFSETQ. This CDR3 region has 18 residues. The part of the CDR3 DNA that was read is TGCGCCAGCAGTATAGCGGGCCCGGCCCGTATCGATACAGATACG. This encodes CASSIAGPARIDTDT. The entire CDR3 sequence reads CASSIAGPARIDTDTQYF. The full variable domain, rest sourced from reference TRBV5-1 and TRBJ2-3, is KAGVTQTPRYLIKTRGQQVTLSCSPISGHRSVSWYQQTPGQGLQFLFEYFSETQRNKGNFPGRFSGRQFSNSRSEMNVSTLELGDSALYLCASSIAGPARIDTDTQYFGPGTRLTVL.

This clone came up many times. The CDR3 end is not reached by the read, which stops 3 residues before it; the germline J gene fills it in. The V call is TRBV7-9, the J call TRBJ2-6; TRBD2 matches at 9 bases. The CDR3 totals 14 residues. V lost 6 bases, J lost 4 bases, and 1 base stayed unmatched. Germline CDR1 SEHNR, CDR2 FQNEAQ (reference sequence). This CDR3 is CASRGTSGANVLTF. The covered CDR3 bases are TGTGCCAGCAGGGGGACTAGCGGGGCCAACGTC.

This clone occurred many times. Read sequence stops 3 residues before the CDR3 end, and the germline J gene provides the missing end. This chain joins TRBV7-3 and TRBJ2-2, with 11 bases identical to TRBD1. The CDR3 is 16 residues long. Germline CDR1 SGHTA, CDR2 FQGTGA. V gave up 1 base and J gave up 4 bases; unmatched junction bases: 2. The CDR3 spells CASSLRGTGGTGELFF. The covered CDR3 bases are TGTGCCAGCAGCTTAAGGGGGACAGGGGGCACCGGGGAG.

The sample holds a few counts of this clone. Possible read error: a much larger clone is one base away. Sequencing ends 3 residues short of the CDR3 end; the germline J gene provides the rest. The V gene is TRBV2, the J gene TRBJ2-5, with 9 positions matching TRBD2. CDR3 length: 14 residues. Germline V lookup: CDR1 SNHLY, CDR2 FYNNEI. The sequenced part of the CDR3 DNA is TGTGCCAGCAGAGTTAGCGGGGGCTCAGATACC. Translated: CASRVSGGSDT. The CDR3, in full, reads CASRVSGGSDTQYF.

There are many counts of this clone. The sequenced fragment ends 3 residues before the CDR3 boundary, so the rest is inferred from the germline J gene. V is TRBV5-1 and J is TRBJ2-2; possible D gene TRBD2, 6 bases. The CDR3 runs to 15 residues. Germline loops: CDR1 SGHRS, CDR2 YFSETQ. V was trimmed by 4 bases and J by 5 bases, leaving 15 bases between them. The CDR3 sequence is CASSPNPAGTGELFF. The DNA read from the CDR3 is TGCGCCAGCAGCCCAAACCCCGCGGGGACCGGGGAG.

This clone was seen more than once but under ten times. The CDR3 extends 3 residues past the end of the read, so its final part is completed from the germline J gene. This chain joins TRBV7-9 and TRBJ1-1; 10 bases are a match to TRBD1. The CDR3 runs to 15 residues. The trim removed 1 base at V and 2 bases at J, leaving 1 base unmatched. The germline gives CDR1 SEHNR, CDR2 FQNEAQ (reference sequence). The CDR3 sequence: CASSLGQGANTEAFF. The sequenced part of the CDR3 DNA is TGTGCCAGCAGCTTAGGACAGGGGGCAAACACTGAA.

This clone was counted a few times. Coverage ceases 3 residues before the CDR3 finishes, and the germline J gene fills in the end. This chain uses TRBV19 with TRBJ1-2; TRBD1 matches 9 bases. The CDR3 has 14 amino acids. The germline V gene encodes CDR1 LNHDA and CDR2 SQIVND (reference sequence). CDR3 sequence: CASSRQGDRYDYTF. The part of the CDR3 DNA that was read is TGTGCCAGTAGCCGACAGGGGGACCGCTACGAC.

This clone was found many times. The read terminates 3 residues ahead of where the CDR3 ends, so the germline J gene completes it. This chain connects TRBV28 to TRBJ2-5; 10 bases map to TRBD2. This CDR3 has 17 amino acids. Germline V CDR1 and CDR2: MDHEN, SYDVKM. V dropped 3 bases and J dropped 2; count of bases not matched to a gene: 9. CDR3 DNA, as far as it was read: TGTGCCAGCAGTTTGGGGCTAGCGGGGGCGAAACAAGAGACC. It encodes CASSLGLAGAKQET. The full CDR3 sequence reads CASSLGLAGAKQETQYF.

The sample holds many counts of this clone. The read falls 3 residues short of the CDR3 end, and the missing part is taken from the germline J gene. The V gene is TRBV11-3, the J gene TRBJ2-3; D perhaps matches TRBD2 (6 bases). Trimming cost V 1 base and J 3 bases, with 8 bases left between them. The length of the CDR3 is 14 residues. Germline lookup yields CDR1 SGHNT and CDR2 YENEEA. The part of the CDR3 DNA that was read is TGTGCCAGCAGCTTAGGGGGGGAAACAGATACG. It encodes CASSLGGETDT. The whole CDR3 sequence reads CASSLGGETDTQYF.

This clone was counted at least ten times. The CDR3: CASTSRGRTDTQYF. Partial CDR3 DNA: TGTGCCAGTACCTCGAGGGGGAGAACAGATACG. This sequence joins TRBV19 and TRBJ2-3; possibly TRBD1 for D (6 bases). The read ends 3 residues shy of where the CDR3 ends; the end is completed using the germline J gene. The germline CDR1 and CDR2 sequences are LNHDA and SQIVND (reference sequence). The CDR3 is 14 amino acids. The V gene lost 7 bases and the J gene lost 3 bases, with 14 bases spanning the gap.

This clone has at least ten counts. Read coverage stops 3 residues before the CDR3 terminus; the germline J gene supplies the remainder. The V call is TRBV7-3, the J call TRBJ1-1; 8 positions agree with TRBD1. V was clipped by 2 bases and J by 5 bases; unmatched bases: 4. The CDR3 contains 14 residues. Germline CDR1 is SGHTA and CDR2 is FQGTGA. CDR3 amino acids: CASSLDRGSTEAFF. CDR3 bases read: TGTGCCAGCAGCTTAGACAGGGGTAGTACTGAA.

In its sample, this clone was seen many times. The read ends 3 residues before the CDR3 terminus; that terminus is restored from the germline J gene. The chain combines TRBV29-1 with TRBJ2-5, with D hard to call. The CDR3 consists of 12 residues. The V end was cut by 6 bases, the J end by 4 bases, with 12 bases between. The germline gives CDR1 SQVTM, CDR2 ANQGSEA. CDR3 DNA, as far as it was read: TGCAGCGTCGGAGACATTGCAGAGACC. This gives the protein CSVGDIAET. The CDR3 as a whole reads CSVGDIAETQYF.

In its sample, this clone was seen many times. Coverage ceases 3 residues before the CDR3 finishes, and the germline J gene fills in the end. The chain is built from TRBV20-1 and TRBJ2-1, with TRBD2 matching over 10 bases. Germline CDR1 is DFQATT and CDR2 is SNEGSKA (reference sequence). There are 20 residues in the CDR3. With 0 bases clipped from V and 1 base from J, the junction kept 15 bases outside the gene matches. The CDR3 is CSARDLPHQREGQSYNEQFF. CDR3 DNA, as far as it was read: TGCAGTGCTAGAGACCTCCCCCACCAGCGGGAGGGCCAGTCCTACAATGAG.

This clone was recorded at least ten times. The observed sequence ends 3 residues before the CDR3 terminus, with the missing tail filled in from the germline J gene. This rearrangement joins TRBV20-1 to TRBJ2-1; 7 bases line up with TRBD2. Losses at the gene ends were 1 base for V and 4 bases for J; bases not matched to a gene: 4. The CDR3 runs to 14 residues. Per germline, CDR1 DFQATT and CDR2 SNEGSKA (reference sequence). The DNA read from the CDR3 is TGCAGTGCTAGAGCCGCGGGGGTTTACAATGAG. Translated, it gives CSARAAGVYNE. The full CDR3 is CSARAAGVYNEQFF.

This clone came up a few times. This may stem from a read error, because a much larger clone lies one nucleotide away. The read halts 3 residues ahead of the CDR3 end, with the missing end drawn from the germline J gene. The identical CDR3 is also encoded by other nucleotide sequences in the sample. This chain uses TRBV7-2 with TRBJ1-3, with TRBD1 as a possible D gene (5 bases). Per the germline V gene, CDR1 is SGHTA and CDR2 is FQGNSA. This CDR3 contains 14 residues. The CDR3 reads CASSQGLGGNTIYF. The part of the CDR3 DNA that was read is TGTGCCAGCAGCCAGGGACTTGGTGGAAACACA. The variable domain in full, completed from reference TRBV7-2 and TRBJ1-3, reads GAGVSQSPSNKVTEKGKDVELRCDPISGHTALYWYRQSLGQGLEFLIYFQGNSAPDKSGLPSDRFSAERTGGSVSTLTIQRTQQEDSAVYLCASSQGLGGNTIYFGEGSWLTVV.